This T cell receptor beta chain was documented in a study of blood T cell repertoires in COVID-19. Grouping used clinical history reported by participants in a survey and questionnaire. Germline V CDR1 and CDR2: MDHEN, SYDVKM. Losses at the gene ends were 10 bases for V and 5 bases for J; bases not matched to a gene: 10. This CDR3 has 13 amino acids. Clones were sequenced by immunoSEQ multiplex PCR, and TCRdb holds only the in-frame ones, with some missing. The sample has almost 200,000 clones; around 90% are singletons. The origin of this receptor is a woman younger than 30 who had recovered from COVID-19. The sequenced material came from PBMCs or T cells enriched from blood (not recorded which). The chain carries TRBV28 and TRBJ2-5, with TRBD1 matching 7 bases. CDR3: CAITRGGAETQYF. CDR3 DNA sequence: TGTGCCATCACGAGAGGGGGCGCGGAGACCCAGTACTTC.